The 10 T cell receptor beta chains below all came from one sample that was sequenced in a study of shared clonotypes between healthy human individuals. Sequencing used immunoSEQ multiplex PCR; TCRdb keeps in-frame clones, though not all of them. In the table there are under 600,000 clones, approximately 97% of which are singletons. The sequencing input was naive CD4+ T cells sorted from blood. Subset given: CD45RA+ positively selected. The receptors were gathered from a woman in her thirties in good health.

The CDR3 DNA is TGTGCCAGCAGCCGGACAGTGAACACTGAAGCTTTCTTT. This sequence encodes CASSRTVNTEAFF. This sequence joins TRBV6-5 and TRBJ1-1; possibly TRBD1 for D (6 bases). The V end lost 6 bases, the J end lost 0 bases, and 8 bases lay between the germline ends. Germline V gene lookup returns CDR1 MNHEY and CDR2 SVGAGI. This CDR3 has 13 residues.

The chain couples TRBV6-4 to TRBJ2-6; D uncertain. CDR3 length: 16 amino acids. V lost 5 bases to trimming and J lost 5 bases, with 16 bases between them. Germline V CDR1 and CDR2: MRHNA, SNTAGT. CDR3 coding DNA: TGTGCCAGCAGTCACACACGACAAAGTCGGGCCAACGTCCTGACTTTC. Translated, it gives CASSHTRQSRANVLTF.

CDR3 region: CASRRAPGQFSYEQYF. The CDR3 nucleotides read TGCGCCAGCAGAAGAGCACCGGGACAATTCTCCTACGAGCAGTACTTC. V usage is TRBV5-1 and J usage is TRBJ2-7; the D gene is possibly TRBD1 (6 bases). The germline V and J ends were trimmed by 5 bases and 0 bases, with 18 bases remaining between them. This CDR3 region has 16 residues. Germline loops: CDR1 SGHRS, CDR2 YFSETQ.

This chain uses TRBV19 with TRBJ2-2; D tentatively fits TRBD1 or TRBD2 (6 bases each). Trimming left V 8 bases short and J 5 bases short, with 12 bases between. The CDR3 has 13 amino acids. Germline CDR1 is LNHDA and CDR2 is SQIVND (reference sequence). The CDR3 loop is CASFRGRTGELFF. Here the CDR3 DNA reads TGTGCCAGTTTCCGGGGGCGTACCGGGGAGCTGTTTTTT.

This clone was seen once. V is TRBV11-2 and J is TRBJ2-3, with 12 bases lining up with TRBD2. This CDR3 is built from 17 residues. CDR1 and CDR2 (germline): SGHAT, FQNNGV. Losses at the gene ends were 5 bases for V and 0 bases for J; bases not matched to a gene: 6. For the CDR3, the DNA is TGTGCCAGCAGCCCAGGACTAGCGGGAACTAGCACAGATACGCAGTATTTT. Translating gives CASSPGLAGTSTDTQYF.

The rearrangement joins TRBV6-5 to TRBJ2-5; TRBD2 aligns across 8 bases. TRBJ2-7 explains the end of the DNA better; the J call may be wrong. This CDR3 is 14 amino acids long. Germline V gene sequence: CDR1 MNHEY, CDR2 SVGAGI. DNA of the CDR3: TGTGCCAGCAGGAAGCGGGAGTCCGCCTACGAGCAGTACTTC. It encodes CASRKRESAYEQYF.

This chain's CDR3 is CASSYSRVDYEQYF. CDR3 nucleotides: TGTGCCAGCAGTTACTCGAGGGTCGACTACGAGCAGTACTTC. The chain joins TRBV6-5 to TRBJ2-7, with D possibly TRBD2 on 5 matching bases. Trimming removed 0 bases from V and 3 bases from J, with 9 bases in between. The CDR3 has 14 residues. Germline values: CDR1 MNHEY, CDR2 SVGAGI.

The CDR3 spells CASHLGTGDFTEQYF. CDR3 bases: TGTGCCAGCCACCTAGGGACAGGAGATTTCACAGAGCAGTACTTC. The chain carries TRBV28 and TRBJ2-7; 8 bases are a match to TRBD1. The CDR3 length is 15 residues. Trimming cost V 8 bases and J 7 bases; bases outside gene matches: 16. CDR1 is MDHEN, CDR2 SYDVKM, per germline.

The chain combines TRBV27 with TRBJ2-7, with D hard to call. CDR1 and CDR2 from the germline V gene are MNHEY and SMNVEV (reference sequence). V was trimmed by 0 bases and J by 1 base, leaving 7 bases between them. This CDR3 has 14 residues. CDR3 region: CASSLSSASYEQYF. For the CDR3, the DNA is TGTGCCAGCAGTTTATCCAGCGCGTCCTACGAGCAGTACTTC.

This clone has only a few counts. Other DNA sequences in the sample encode the same CDR3. The genes are TRBV28 and TRBJ1-4; D uncertain. The V and J ends lost 3 bases and 8 bases respectively, with 4 bases between them. The CDR3 spans 11 residues. Germline V gene lookup returns CDR1 MDHEN and CDR2 SYDVKM. The CDR3 sequence is CASSLREKLFF. CDR3 nucleotides: TGTGCCAGCAGTTTGAGGGAAAAACTGTTTTTT.